The next 23 T cell receptor beta chains were all read from a single sample in a study of human thymus T cells. Thymic material originated from resections removed in the course of corrective heart surgery. Measured with immunoSEQ multiplex PCR; TCRdb has only the in-frame clones, and not every one. The data contain fewer than 85,000 clones, 85% to 95% of them singletons. What was sequenced was thymus tissue. These receptors came from a girl under two years old with a congenital heart defect but otherwise immunologically healthy.

This clone was counted once. This chain links TRBV6-5 with TRBJ2-1; D gene ambiguous. Germline CDR1 MNHEY, CDR2 SVGAGI. V was clipped by 2 bases and J by 7 bases, with 6 bases between them. The CDR3 extends over 12 amino acids. CDR3 DNA sequence: TGTGCCAGCAGTTACGACAATAATGAGCAGTTCTTC. Protein product: CASSYDNNEQFF.

The genes are TRBV29-1 and TRBJ1-2, with no clear D. This CDR3 region has 11 residues. V lost 6 bases, J lost 8 bases, and 13 bases lay in between. In germline, CDR1 is SQVTM, CDR2 ANQGSEA. CDR3 region: CSVVSGYGYTF. The CDR3 bases are TGCAGCGTCGTGTCCGGGTACGGCTACACCTTC.

This rearrangement joins TRBV2 to TRBJ2-5; D call uncertain. Germline V CDR1 and CDR2: SNHLY, FYNNEI. There are 12 residues in the CDR3. The germline V and J ends were trimmed by 1 base and 4 bases, with 4 bases remaining between them. In DNA, the CDR3 is TGTGCCAGCAGTGAAGGTCCAGAGACCCAGTACTTC. Translated: CASSEGPETQYF.

The chain is built from TRBV5-1 and TRBJ1-2; D is unresolved. This CDR3 spans 15 amino acids. V was shortened by 0 bases and J by 4 bases, with 13 bases between the two germline ends. CDR1 is SGHRS and CDR2 is YFSETQ in the germline V gene. This chain's CDR3 is CASSLAPFTSYGYTF. The CDR3 DNA reads TGCGCCAGCAGCTTGGCGCCATTTACTTCCTATGGCTACACCTTC.

This rearrangement joins TRBV14 to TRBJ2-7; D possibly matches TRBD1 or TRBD2 (5 bases each). The CDR3 is made up of 17 amino acids. Germline CDR1 reads SGHDN; CDR2 reads FVKESK. The germline V and J ends were trimmed by 0 bases and 6 bases, with 21 bases remaining between them. In DNA, the CDR3 is TGTGCCAGCAGCCAAGATCGCCTGGGACGGGCCCCTCTCGAGCAGTACTTC. Translated: CASSQDRLGRAPLEQYF. The whole variable domain, remainder taken from reference TRBV14 and TRBJ2-7, is EAGVTQFPSHSVIEKGQTVTLRCDPISGHDNLYWYRRVMGKEIKFLLHFVKESKQDESGMPNNRFLAERTGGTYSTLKVQPAELEDSGVYFCASSQDRLGRAPLEQYFGPGTRLTVT.

The chain is built from TRBV4-2 and TRBJ2-1, with 9 bases lining up with TRBD2. V dropped 1 base and J dropped 7; count of bases not matched to a gene: 8. This CDR3 is 16 amino acids long. Germline V gene sequence: CDR1 LGHNA, CDR2 YNFKEQ. The CDR3 sequence is CASSQGTSGRTNEQFF. For the CDR3, the DNA is TGTGCCAGCAGCCAAGGGACCAGCGGGAGGACGAATGAGCAGTTCTTC.

The chain carries TRBV29-1 and TRBJ2-2; tentative D call: TRBD1 (6 bases). Trimming took off 5 bases at V and 6 bases at J, with 7 bases between the two ends. CDR1 and CDR2 (germline): SQVTM, ANQGSEA. The CDR3 length is 11 residues. The CDR3 region is CSVTGSGELFF. The CDR3 bases are TGCAGCGTTACAGGGTCCGGGGAGCTGTTTTTT.

The genes are TRBV4-1 and TRBJ2-7; 9 bases agree with TRBD2. The germline V gene has CDR1 MGHRA and CDR2 YSYEKL. The CDR3 sequence is 16 residues long. The J segment lost 1 base and the V segment lost 4 bases, leaving 8 bases of the junction unmatched. The CDR3 nucleotides read TGCGCCAGCAGCCGGTCGTTACTAGCGGGTTCCTACGAGCAGTACTTC. Translated: CASSRSLLAGSYEQYF.

This sequence joins TRBV5-1 and TRBJ2-7; D is unclear. With 4 bases removed from V and 2 bases from J, the gap between germline ends came to 13 bases. The CDR3 spans 14 residues. Per the germline V gene, CDR1 is SGHRS and CDR2 is YFSETQ. This CDR3 reads CASSEIGLTYEQYF. The DNA of the CDR3 is TGCGCCAGCAGCGAAATAGGGCTAACCTACGAGCAGTACTTC.

CDR3: CATLALGPLLGAQYF. CDR3 in DNA: TGTGCCACCTTAGCGCTAGGACCGCTCCTCGGGGCGCAGTATTTT. This chain links TRBV11-2 with TRBJ2-3; tentatively, D is TRBD2 (5 bases). CDR3 length: 15 residues. The V gene's germline CDR1 is SGHAT and CDR2 FQNNGV. Trimming left V 10 bases short and J 10 bases short, with 27 bases between. The full variable domain, completed using reference TRBV11-2 and TRBJ2-3, is EAGVAQSPRYKIIEKRQSVAFWCNPISGHATLYWYQQILGQGPKLLIQFQNNGVVDDSQLPKDRFSAERLKGVDSTLKIQPAKLEDSAVYLCATLALGPLLGAQYFGPGTRLTVL.

The chain uses TRBV4-3 and TRBJ2-5; 11 bases are shared with TRBD2. From germline, CDR1 is LGHNA and CDR2 YSLEER. The J segment lost 1 base and the V segment lost 3 bases, leaving 7 bases of the junction unmatched. This CDR3 is 17 amino acids long. CDR3 in amino acids: CASSQDRLAGTQETQYF. CDR3 sequence (DNA): TGCGCCAGCAGCCAGGATAGACTAGCGGGGACCCAAGAGACCCAGTACTTC.

This chain uses TRBV5-6 with TRBJ1-4; D might be TRBD1 (5 bases). The germline CDR1 and CDR2 sequences are SGHDT and YYEEEE. Trimming shortened V by 1 base and J by 7 bases, and 26 bases separated the two germline ends. The CDR3 consists of 19 residues. The CDR3 reads CASSLFLSTPGEKGEKLFF. CDR3 bases: TGTGCCAGCAGCTTGTTCCTGTCAACGCCGGGGGAAAAGGGTGAAAAACTGTTTTTT.

The chain couples TRBV4-3 to TRBJ2-5; perhaps D is TRBD1 or TRBD2 (5 bases each). Germline CDR1 LGHNA, CDR2 YSLEER. V shed 0 bases and J shed 7 bases, with 18 bases lying between them. The CDR3 is 16 residues long. This CDR3 is CASSQDRWGIRGTQYF. The CDR3 DNA reads as TGCGCCAGCAGCCAAGATCGCTGGGGGATAAGAGGGACCCAGTACTTC.

The CDR3, as DNA: TGTGCCATCAGTGAGTCCTCCCTGTCTGGGCACACTGAAGCTTTCTTT. Translation: CAISESSLSGHTEAFF. The V call is TRBV10-3, the J call TRBJ1-1; D remains unclear. This CDR3 contains 16 residues. Germline CDR1 ENHRY, CDR2 SYGVKD. Trimming shortened V by 0 bases and J by 3 bases, and 14 bases separated the two germline ends.

The chain employs TRBV5-1 and TRBJ1-1, with D unresolved. V lost 0 bases, J lost 5 bases, and 11 bases lay in between. The CDR3 is made up of 14 amino acids. The germline gives CDR1 SGHRS, CDR2 YFSETQ. The DNA of the CDR3 is TGCGCCAGCAGCTTGGGTCCCTCGGGTACTGAAGCTTTCTTT. Protein: CASSLGPSGTEAFF.

V gene TRBV14 combines with J gene TRBJ2-3, with TRBD2 identical over 11 bases. Germline V gene lookup returns CDR1 SGHDN and CDR2 FVKESK. The CDR3 is made up of 16 amino acids. J gave up 0 bases and V 4 bases, and 3 bases lay outside the gene matches. CDR3 sequence: CASSPIAGGSTDTQYF. The CDR3 DNA sequence: TGTGCCAGCAGCCCGATAGCGGGAGGGAGCACAGATACGCAGTATTTT.

The chain recombines TRBV5-6 with TRBJ2-7, with 7 positions matching TRBD1. V lost 0 bases, J lost 7 bases, and 13 bases stayed unmatched. The length of the CDR3 is 16 residues. Per germline, CDR1 SGHDT and CDR2 YYEEEE. CDR3 DNA sequence: TGTGCCAGCAGCTTGGATCAGGACAGGACTTTTAGGGAGCAGTACTTC. Amino acids: CASSLDQDRTFREQYF.

This chain uses TRBV6-5 with TRBJ1-2; D may be TRBD1 (6 bases). The germline V gene encodes CDR1 MNHEY and CDR2 SVGAGI. The CDR3 runs to 12 residues. The DNA for the CDR3 is TGTGCGAGCGGGGGGGGCGTGCATGGCTACACCTTC. This sequence encodes CASGGGVHGYTF.

This chain uses TRBV10-3 with TRBJ2-7, with 10 bases identical to TRBD2. The ends lost 3 bases at V and 7 bases at J; junction bases unmatched: 9. CDR1 and CDR2 from the germline V gene are ENHRY and SYGVKD. The CDR3 loop spans 15 amino acids. The CDR3 spells CAISDRAGGPDEQYF. DNA of the CDR3: TGTGCCATCAGTGATCGAGCGGGAGGGCCGGATGAGCAGTACTTC.

The table lists this clone with a count of one. The rearrangement links TRBV28 to TRBJ2-7; perhaps TRBD2 as D (7 bases). The CDR3 is 16 residues long. Germline loops: CDR1 MDHEN, CDR2 SYDVKM. Trimming stripped 3 bases from V and 5 bases from J, with 20 bases between. The CDR3 protein is CASSLGPYRAGDEQYF. The CDR3 DNA follows: TGTGCCAGCAGTTTGGGGCCCTACAGGGCGGGAGACGAGCAGTACTTC.

This chain links TRBV5-1 with TRBJ2-7; 9 positions agree with TRBD2. The junction had 11 bases not matched to a gene; V was cut back by 4 bases and J by 9 bases. This CDR3 has 14 residues. Germline lookup yields CDR1 SGHRS and CDR2 YFSETQ. The CDR3 region is CASSPRGSGSLQYF. CDR3 DNA: TGCGCCAGCAGCCCCCGAGGTAGCGGGAGTTTGCAGTACTTC.

The V gene is TRBV5-6, the J gene TRBJ1-1, with D hard to call. Between the trimmed V and J ends, which lost 1 base and 6 bases, there was a span of 25 bases. Per the germline V gene, CDR1 is SGHDT and CDR2 is YYEEEE. The CDR3 runs to 18 residues. CDR3 sequence (DNA): TGTGCCAGCAGCTTGCTAACCGGGCTCGGACTATTCGCTGCTGAAGCTTTCTTT. Its translation is CASSLLTGLGLFAAEAFF.

V usage is TRBV7-6 and J usage is TRBJ2-3, with 10 positions matching TRBD2. The CDR3 has 15 amino acids. Germline CDR1 reads SGHVS; CDR2 reads FNYEAQ. V lost 3 bases, J lost 7 bases, and 7 bases stayed unmatched. The CDR3 DNA reads TGTGCCAGCAGCTTGGCTAGCGGGGGAGGGAATACGCAGTATTTT. Encoded protein: CASSLASGGGNTQYF.